This TCR beta chain came from a study of T cell clonality in common variable immunodeficiency. Whole-study findings and limits: TCRbeta clonality was increased in CVID versus healthy controls. Patient heterogeneity in the CVID cohort limited correlations between repertoire features and clinical complications. Reportedly, TCR beta sequences from common variable immunodeficiency showed fewer deletions and N-nucleotide insertions.

The germline V gene has CDR1 KGHDR and CDR2 SFDVKD. V was clipped by 7 bases and J by 4 bases, with 14 bases between them. The length of the CDR3 is 14 residues. Profiling relied on immunoSEQ multiplex PCR, and the TCRdb table lists in-frame clones only, not all of them. The counts give about 64,000 clones, none of them seen only once; 1.5% to 2% is held by the top ten. This clone occurred many times. Antigen: not known. The CDR3 end falls 3 residues outside the read, so it is completed with the germline J gene. Most patients and controls had Caucasian heritage. The chain joins TRBV24-1 to TRBJ2-3, with a possible D match to TRBD1 (6 bases). The TCR was taken from a person aged 18 to 75 in good health. Sequencing input: peripheral blood mononuclear cells. The sequenced CDR3 bases are TGTGCCACCAGGGGTGGCAGGGGATCAGATACG. Its translation: CATRGGRGSDT. The complete CDR3 reads CATRGGRGSDTQYF.